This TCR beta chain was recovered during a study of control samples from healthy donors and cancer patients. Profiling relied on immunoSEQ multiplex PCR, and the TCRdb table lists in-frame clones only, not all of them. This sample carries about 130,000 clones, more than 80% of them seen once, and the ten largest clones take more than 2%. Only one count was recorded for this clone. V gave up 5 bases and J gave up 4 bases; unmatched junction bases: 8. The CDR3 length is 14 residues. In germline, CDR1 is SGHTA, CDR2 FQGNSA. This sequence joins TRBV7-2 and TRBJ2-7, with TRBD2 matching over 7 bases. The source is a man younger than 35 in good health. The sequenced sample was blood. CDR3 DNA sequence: TGTGCCAGCAGCCCCTCGGGGGGACCTTACGAGCAGTACGTC. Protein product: CASSPSGGPYEQYV.